The 13 T cell receptor beta chains below come from one sample, sequenced in a study of regulatory T cells in long-lasting Graves disease. Arm-PCR with iRepertoire HTBI primers amplified the CDR3 regions for these TCR beta libraries. TCRdb passed the multiplex PCR reads through MiXCR, listing each CDR3 protein once. The table records roughly 500,000 distinct CDR3 sequences, roughly 21% of them present only once. The time point is: persistent/refractory GD, antithyroid drugs over 5 years with positive TRAb. PBMC-derived RNA was used for the TCR library. The input for sequencing was peripheral blood mononuclear cells (PBMCs), taken when the disease was refractory, from a patient treated with antithyroid drugs. These receptors originate from a female donor with Graves disease.

J is TRBJ1-2 and V is TRBV29-1; D may be TRBD1 (5 bases). The CDR3 has 14 amino acids. Trimming cost V 2 bases and J 5 bases, with 15 bases left between them. Germline-derived CDR1 and CDR2 are SQVTM and ANQGSEA. The CDR3 coding sequence is TGCAGCGTTGAACCGGGACGGACCCTTTATGGCTACACCTTC. It codes for CSVEPGRTLYGYTF.

This clonotype was detected a few times. The chain couples TRBV4-2 to TRBJ1-1; D is possibly TRBD1 (5 bases). V lost 0 bases and J lost 3, with 11 bases in between. This CDR3 has 15 residues. Germline V gene sequence: CDR1 LGHNA, CDR2 YNFKEQ. CDR3 loop: CASSQDPGTYTEAFF. The DNA of the CDR3 is TGTGCCAGCAGCCAAGATCCCGGGACTTACACTGAAGCTTTCTTT.

This clonotype was detected a few times. V is TRBV4-1 and J is TRBJ1-1; 7 positions agree with TRBD1. The CDR3 runs 15 residues. Trimming cost V 2 bases and J 3 bases; bases outside gene matches: 6. In germline, CDR1 is MGHRA, CDR2 YSYEKL. The CDR3 DNA reads TGCGCCAGCAGCCAACAGACAGGGCTGTACACTGAAGCTTTCTTT. Translation gives CASSQQTGLYTEAFF.

Comment on this clonotype: With a much larger clone just one base away, this may be a read error. CDR3 residues: CSAREGDRSYEQYF. The CDR3 nucleotides read TGCAGTGCTAGAGAAGGGGACCGATCCTACGAGCAGTACTTC. The J gene is TRBJ2-7, the V gene TRBV20-1; perhaps D is TRBD1 or TRBD2 (5 bases each). The CDR3 length is 14 residues. The germline V gene encodes CDR1 DFQATT and CDR2 SNEGSKA (reference sequence). Trimming took off 0 bases at V and 1 base at J, with 10 bases between the two ends.

This clonotype appeared a single time. The gene calls are TRBV24-1 and TRBJ1-2, with D possibly TRBD1 on 5 matching bases. Trimming left V 0 bases short and J 6 bases short, with 10 bases between. The CDR3 spans 14 residues. Germline V gene data show CDR1 as KGHDR and CDR2 as SFDVKD. CDR3 DNA: TGTGCCACCAGTGATTTGAGACAGCACCATGGCTACACCTTC. The encoded protein is CATSDLRQHHGYTF.

Remarks on this clonotype: A much more abundant neighbour one base away suggests this may be a read error. The chain couples TRBV12-3 or TRBV12-4 to TRBJ1-4; D might be TRBD1 (5 bases). The CDR3 has 14 residues. Trimming pared 8 bases from V and 8 bases from J, leaving 18 bases between. CDR3 in DNA: TGTGCCAGCGGTCCCTCGGGGGGAGGAGAAAAACTGTTTTTT. Protein product: CASGPSGGGEKLFF.

This chain connects TRBV19 to TRBJ2-5; no firm D call. Germline lookup yields CDR1 LNHDA and CDR2 SQIVND (reference sequence). The CDR3 spans 13 residues. The germline V and J ends were trimmed by 0 bases and 5 bases, with 7 bases remaining between them. CDR3 in amino acids: CASSIDIDETQYF. The CDR3 DNA sequence: TGTGCCAGTAGTATAGATATCGACGAGACCCAGTACTTC.

The V call is TRBV7-9, the J call TRBJ2-5; the match to TRBD1 covers 7 bases. This CDR3 is built from 15 residues. The J segment lost 4 bases and the V segment lost 5 bases, leaving 10 bases of the junction unmatched. The germline CDR1 and CDR2 sequences are SEHNR and FQNEAQ (reference sequence). CDR3 coding DNA: TGTGCCAGCAGCCGACCCGGGACAGTGAGAGAGACCCAGTACTTC. Translating gives CASSRPGTVRETQYF.

This chain connects TRBV30 to TRBJ1-5; D not certain. Germline-derived CDR1 and CDR2 are GTSNPN and SVGIG (reference sequence). The CDR3 runs to 13 residues. V lost 2 bases to trimming and J lost 5 bases, with 10 bases between them. The CDR3 spells CAWSWSGDQPQHF. In DNA, the CDR3 is TGTGCCTGGAGTTGGAGCGGGGATCAGCCCCAGCATTTT.

This clonotype was counted at least ten times. This chain uses TRBV6-2 or TRBV6-3 with TRBJ1-4; TRBD1 is a possible D gene (5 bases). Germline-derived CDR1 and CDR2 are MNHEY and SVGEGT. Between the trimmed V and J ends, which lost 6 bases and 2 bases, there was a span of 10 bases. This CDR3 spans 14 amino acids. The CDR3 reads CASSPWGTNEKLFF. CDR3 sequence (DNA): TGTGCCAGCAGCCCTTGGGGGACTAATGAAAAACTGTTTTTT.

This clonotype has at least ten counts. The genes are TRBV2 and TRBJ2-1; 9 bases fit TRBD1. Germline CDR1 and CDR2: SNHLY and FYNNEI. This CDR3 has 15 residues. V trimming: 7 bases; J trimming: 2 bases; junction bases outside the gene matches: 6. DNA for the CDR3: TGTGCCAGCATTTGGGACAGGGACCCCTACAATGAGCAGTTCTTC. Protein product: CASIWDRDPYNEQFF. Complete variable domain (other parts from reference TRBV2 and TRBJ2-1): EPEVTQTPSHQVTQMGQEVILRCVPISNHLYFYWYRQILGQKVEFLVSFYNNEISEKSEIFDDQFSVERPDGSNFTLKIRSTKLEDSAMYFCASIWDRDPYNEQFFGPGTRLTVL.

This clonotype was recorded a few times. This chain joins TRBV10-3 and TRBJ2-1, with 7 bases that match TRBD2. Trimming removed 4 bases from V and 2 bases from J; junction bases left unmatched: 11. The CDR3 length is 17 residues. CDR1 is ENHRY and CDR2 is SYGVKD in the germline V gene. CDR3 amino acids: CAISGLGLAEAYNEQFF. In DNA form, the CDR3 reads TGTGCCATCAGTGGTCTTGGGCTAGCGGAGGCCTACAATGAGCAGTTCTTC.

The sample holds a few counts of this clonotype. This chain connects TRBV27 to TRBJ2-6; maybe TRBD2 (7 bases). Trimming cost V 8 bases and J 4 bases, with 21 bases left between them. The CDR3 contains 17 residues. From germline, CDR1 is MNHEY and CDR2 SMNVEV (reference sequence). Written as DNA, the CDR3 is TGTGCCAGCTGCCGCGACACCGGGGGGCCGGGGGCCAACGTCCTGACTTTC. Its protein is CASCRDTGGPGANVLTF.